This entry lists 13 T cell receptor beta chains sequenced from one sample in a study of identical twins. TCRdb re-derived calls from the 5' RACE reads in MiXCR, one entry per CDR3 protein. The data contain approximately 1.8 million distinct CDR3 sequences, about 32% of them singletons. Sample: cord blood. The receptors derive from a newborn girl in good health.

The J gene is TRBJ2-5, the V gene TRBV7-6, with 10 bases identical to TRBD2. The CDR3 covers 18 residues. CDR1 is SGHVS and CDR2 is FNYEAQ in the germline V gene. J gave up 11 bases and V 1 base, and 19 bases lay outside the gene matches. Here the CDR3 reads CASSLGTSGPLTLNEQYF. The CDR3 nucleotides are TGTGCCAGCAGCTTAGGGACTAGCGGCCCCTTAACCCTCAATGAGCAGTACTTC.

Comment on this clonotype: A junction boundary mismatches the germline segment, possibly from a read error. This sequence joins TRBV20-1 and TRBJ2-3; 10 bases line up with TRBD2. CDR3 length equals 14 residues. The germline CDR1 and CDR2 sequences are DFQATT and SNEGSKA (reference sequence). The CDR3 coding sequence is TGCAGTGCAAGAGCGGGAGGGCCGTCAGATACGCAGTATTTT. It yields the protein CSARAGGPSDTQYF.

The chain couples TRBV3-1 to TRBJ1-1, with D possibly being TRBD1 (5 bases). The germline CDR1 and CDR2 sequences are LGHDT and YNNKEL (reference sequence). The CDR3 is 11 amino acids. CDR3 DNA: TGTGTCGTTCAGGGTAACACTGAAGCTTTCTTT. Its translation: CVVQGNTEAFF.

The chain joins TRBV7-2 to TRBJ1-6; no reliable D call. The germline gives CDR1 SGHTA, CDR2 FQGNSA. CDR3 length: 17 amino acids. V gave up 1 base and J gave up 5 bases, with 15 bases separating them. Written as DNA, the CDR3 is TGTGCCAGCAGCTTAGGATTCAGGTTACAGAATAATTCACCCCTCCACTTT. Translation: CASSLGFRLQNNSPLHF. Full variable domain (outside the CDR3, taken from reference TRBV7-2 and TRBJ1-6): GAGVSQSPSNKVTEKGKDVELRCDPISGHTALYWYRQSLGQGLEFLIYFQGNSAPDKSGLPSDRFSAERTGGSVSTLTIQRTQQEDSAVYLCASSLGFRLQNNSPLHFGNGTRLTVT.

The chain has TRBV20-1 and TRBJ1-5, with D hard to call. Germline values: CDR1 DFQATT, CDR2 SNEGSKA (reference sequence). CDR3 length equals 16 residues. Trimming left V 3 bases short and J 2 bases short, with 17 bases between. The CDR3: CSASPVWLRGNQPQHF. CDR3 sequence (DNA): TGCAGTGCTAGCCCTGTTTGGCTTAGGGGCAATCAGCCCCAGCATTTT.

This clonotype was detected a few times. The CDR3 DNA reads TGTGCCAGCAGGATAACCCCCGGTACCCAAGAGACCCAGTACTTC. It yields the protein CASRITPGTQETQYF. This chain uses TRBV6-1 with TRBJ2-5; no firm D call. Trimming removed 6 bases from V and 1 base from J, with 15 bases in between. Looked up from germline, CDR1 is MNHNS and CDR2 is SASEGT. The CDR3 has 15 amino acids.

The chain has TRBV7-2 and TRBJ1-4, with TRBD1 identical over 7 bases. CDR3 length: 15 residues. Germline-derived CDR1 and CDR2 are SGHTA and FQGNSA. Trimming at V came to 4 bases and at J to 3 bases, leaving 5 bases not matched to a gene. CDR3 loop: CASSSDRVPNEKLFF. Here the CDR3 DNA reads TGTGCCAGCAGCTCTGACAGGGTGCCTAATGAAAAACTGTTTTTT. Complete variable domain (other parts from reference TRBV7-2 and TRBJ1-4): GAGVSQSPSNKVTEKGKDVELRCDPISGHTALYWYRQSLGQGLEFLIYFQGNSAPDKSGLPSDRFSAERTGGSVSTLTIQRTQQEDSAVYLCASSSDRVPNEKLFFGSGTQLSVL.

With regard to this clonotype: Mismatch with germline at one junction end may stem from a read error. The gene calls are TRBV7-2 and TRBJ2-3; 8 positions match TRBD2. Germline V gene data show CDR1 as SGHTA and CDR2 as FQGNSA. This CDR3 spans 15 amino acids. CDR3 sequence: CASSSVGTRTDTRYF. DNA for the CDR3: TGTGCCAGCAGCTCGGTCGGGACTAGGACAGATACGCGGTATTTT.

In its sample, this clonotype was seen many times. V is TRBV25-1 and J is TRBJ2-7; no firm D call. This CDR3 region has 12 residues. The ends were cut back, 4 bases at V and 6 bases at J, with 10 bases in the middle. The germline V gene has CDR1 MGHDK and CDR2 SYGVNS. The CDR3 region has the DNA TGTGCCAGCAGTGTTATGCTGTCCGAGCAGTACTTC. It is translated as CASSVMLSEQYF.

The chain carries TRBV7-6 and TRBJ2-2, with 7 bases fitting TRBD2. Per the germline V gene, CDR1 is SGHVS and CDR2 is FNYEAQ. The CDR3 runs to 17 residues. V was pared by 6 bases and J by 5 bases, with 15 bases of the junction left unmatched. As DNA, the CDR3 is TGTGCCAGCAGACTTCCACTCGCGGGAGTAGGAACCGGGGAGCTGTTTTTT. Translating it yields CASRLPLAGVGTGELFF.

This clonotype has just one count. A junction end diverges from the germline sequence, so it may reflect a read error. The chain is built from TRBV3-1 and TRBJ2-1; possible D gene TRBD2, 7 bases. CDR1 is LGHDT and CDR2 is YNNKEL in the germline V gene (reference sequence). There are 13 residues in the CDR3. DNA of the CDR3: TGTGCCGGCAGCCTTCCGGGGGGCCAGATCCAGTTCTTC. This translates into CAGSLPGGQIQFF.

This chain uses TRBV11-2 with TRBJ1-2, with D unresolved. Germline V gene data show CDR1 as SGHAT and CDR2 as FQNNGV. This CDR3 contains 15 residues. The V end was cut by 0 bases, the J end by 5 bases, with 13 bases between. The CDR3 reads CASSLDSTRTYGYTF. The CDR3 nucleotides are TGTGCCAGCAGCTTAGATTCGACACGGACTTATGGCTACACCTTC.

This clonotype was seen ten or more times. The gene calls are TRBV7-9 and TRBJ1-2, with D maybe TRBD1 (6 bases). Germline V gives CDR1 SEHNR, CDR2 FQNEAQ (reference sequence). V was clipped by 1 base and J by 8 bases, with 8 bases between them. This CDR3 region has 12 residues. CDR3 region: CASSLGGRGYTF. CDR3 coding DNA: TGTGCCAGCAGCTTAGGGGGGCGAGGCTACACCTTC.